The rows below give T cell receptor beta chains drawn from one sample of a study of identical twins. Via MiXCR, TCRdb re-called the 5' RACE reads, giving one row per CDR3 protein. This table has approximately 500,000 distinct CDR3 sequences, roughly 26% appearing once. These data were likewise used in another study, on T cells expressing NK-cell markers.

Input material: CD4+ T cells sorted from blood. The origin of the receptors is a woman younger than 30 in good health. Both conserved end residues are part of each CDR3. The order of the fields is J gene, V gene, CDR3 protein.

j_gene: TRBJ2-4
v_gene: TRBV5-1
CDR3aa: CASSLGAGADIQYF

j_gene: TRBJ2-1
v_gene: TRBV20-1
CDR3aa: CSARDRTGYNEQFF

j_gene: TRBJ1-1
v_gene: TRBV7-9
CDR3aa: CASSLADREAFF

j_gene: TRBJ1-3
v_gene: TRBV20-1
CDR3aa: CSAPLRGEAGNTIYF

j_gene: TRBJ2-2
v_gene: TRBV18
CDR3aa: CASSPPGTRGEELFF

j_gene: TRBJ2-7
v_gene: TRBV7-2
CDR3aa: CASSFEGTSRLEQYF

j_gene: TRBJ2-1
v_gene: TRBV7-2
CDR3aa: CASLARSVNEQFF

j_gene: TRBJ2-2
v_gene: TRBV24-1
CDR3aa: CATSLTGARELFF

j_gene: TRBJ2-1
v_gene: TRBV25-1
CDR3aa: CASSESGTGTYNEQFF

j_gene: TRBJ1-1
v_gene: TRBV20-1
CDR3aa: CSAAQGGRGTEAFF

j_gene: TRBJ1-4
v_gene: TRBV14
CDR3aa: CASSHLQSKLEKLFF

j_gene: TRBJ2-6
v_gene: TRBV3-1
CDR3aa: CASSHGTRASGANVLTF

j_gene: TRBJ2-5
v_gene: TRBV2
CDR3aa: CASRRWRGYQETQYF

j_gene: TRBJ2-2
v_gene: TRBV12-3/TRBV12-4
CDR3aa: CASSAALGLARGTGELFF

j_gene: TRBJ2-3
v_gene: TRBV10-3
CDR3aa: CATTSGGPDTQYF

j_gene: TRBJ2-3
v_gene: TRBV3-1
CDR3aa: CASSRAGVSDTQYF

j_gene: TRBJ2-7
v_gene: TRBV29-1
CDR3aa: CSVEVGPSLQQYF

j_gene: TRBJ2-3
v_gene: TRBV6-2/TRBV6-3
CDR3aa: CASSYGFWERTRSTDTQYF

j_gene: TRBJ2-3
v_gene: TRBV20-1
CDR3aa: CSASGASGSPDTQYF

j_gene: TRBJ2-7
v_gene: TRBV5-6
CDR3aa: CASSLVNSPYEQYF

j_gene: TRBJ1-1
v_gene: TRBV20-1
CDR3aa: CSAPWTGGTAEAFF

j_gene: TRBJ2-5
v_gene: TRBV15
CDR3aa: CATSRDGYQETQYF

j_gene: TRBJ2-3
v_gene: TRBV5-1
CDR3aa: CASSLGRNFQGTRVTDTQYF

j_gene: TRBJ2-1
v_gene: TRBV29-1
CDR3aa: CSVARANEQFF

j_gene: TRBJ2-7
v_gene: TRBV6-1
CDR3aa: CASTRLAGGAYEQYF

j_gene: TRBJ2-1
v_gene: TRBV12-3/TRBV12-4
CDR3aa: CASSSPSGGSYNEQFF

j_gene: TRBJ2-2
v_gene: TRBV5-1
CDR3aa: CASSAQGAGTGELFF

j_gene: TRBJ2-7
v_gene: TRBV25-1
CDR3aa: CASNPSGRSYEQYF

j_gene: TRBJ2-4
v_gene: TRBV6-5
CDR3aa: CASRQDQNIQYF

j_gene: TRBJ2-3
v_gene: TRBV5-1
CDR3aa: CASRASVAGGIDTQYF

j_gene: TRBJ1-1
v_gene: TRBV19
CDR3aa: CASNGYLTEAFF

j_gene: TRBJ2-6
v_gene: TRBV3-1
CDR3aa: CASSPQGNSGANVLTF

j_gene: TRBJ2-1
v_gene: TRBV7-7
CDR3aa: CASSLRPGNEQFF

j_gene: TRBJ1-5
v_gene: TRBV6-2/TRBV6-3
CDR3aa: CASSSSRIKGQPQHF

j_gene: TRBJ2-1
v_gene: TRBV20-1
CDR3aa: CSARERTSYNEQFF

j_gene: TRBJ2-7
v_gene: TRBV20-1
CDR3aa: CSAKAGSYEQYF

j_gene: TRBJ2-5
v_gene: TRBV19
CDR3aa: CASSIGGGETQYF

j_gene: TRBJ1-5
v_gene: TRBV6-1
CDR3aa: CASRHDGNQPQHF

j_gene: TRBJ1-2
v_gene: TRBV5-5
CDR3aa: CASSFVVRGDYGYTF

j_gene: TRBJ2-3
v_gene: TRBV6-1
CDR3aa: CASSVDGQGDTQYF

j_gene: TRBJ2-7
v_gene: TRBV27
CDR3aa: CATSAGGSSYEQYF

j_gene: TRBJ1-5
v_gene: TRBV10-3
CDR3aa: CAIATGLGNQPQHF

j_gene: TRBJ1-3
v_gene: TRBV4-2
CDR3aa: CASSQEAPHRSGNTIYF

j_gene: TRBJ2-3
v_gene: TRBV15
CDR3aa: CATSRDRLADTQYF

j_gene: TRBJ2-6
v_gene: TRBV6-2/TRBV6-3
CDR3aa: CASARSSGANVLTF

j_gene: TRBJ2-7
v_gene: TRBV5-1
CDR3aa: CANRRGGEQYF

j_gene: TRBJ2-7
v_gene: TRBV7-6
CDR3aa: CASSLPTGYEQYF

j_gene: TRBJ2-1
v_gene: TRBV7-2
CDR3aa: CASSFRTSPSSYNEQFF

j_gene: TRBJ2-1
v_gene: TRBV11-2
CDR3aa: CASSSRAAGVASSYNEQFF

j_gene: TRBJ2-5
v_gene: TRBV20-1
CDR3aa: CSASPNSGPSETQYF

j_gene: TRBJ2-7
v_gene: TRBV4-2
CDR3aa: CASSQVGPSYEQYF